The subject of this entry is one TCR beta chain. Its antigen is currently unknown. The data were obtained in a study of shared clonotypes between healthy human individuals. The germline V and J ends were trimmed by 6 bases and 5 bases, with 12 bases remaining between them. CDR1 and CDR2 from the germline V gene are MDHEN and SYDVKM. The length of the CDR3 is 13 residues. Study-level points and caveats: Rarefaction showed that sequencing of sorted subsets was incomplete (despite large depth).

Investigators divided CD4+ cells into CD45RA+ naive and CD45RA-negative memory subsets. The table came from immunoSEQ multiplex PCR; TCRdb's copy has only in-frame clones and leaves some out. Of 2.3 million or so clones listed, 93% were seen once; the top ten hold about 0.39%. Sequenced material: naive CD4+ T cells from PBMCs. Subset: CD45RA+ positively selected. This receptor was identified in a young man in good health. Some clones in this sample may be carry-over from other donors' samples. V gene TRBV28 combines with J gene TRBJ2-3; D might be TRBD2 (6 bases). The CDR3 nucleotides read TGTGCCAGCAGGGAGGGCCCCGAAGATACGCAGTATTTT. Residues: CASREGPEDTQYF.